One sample yielded the 25 T cell receptor beta chains listed below, sequenced in a study of graft-versus-host responses after intestinal transplantation. Produced via immunoSEQ multiplex PCR; TCRdb's table is partial and in-frame only. Altogether around 96,000 clones are present, about 94% being singletons, with the ten largest covering roughly 0.17%. Their cognate antigens are unknown. This specimen consisted of unstimulated CD4+ T cells sorted from spleen or lymph node cells, obtained before intestinal transplant. The origin of the receptors is a human donor who received an intestinal transplant.

This chain joins TRBV18 and TRBJ2-6; 9 positions match TRBD1. V was pared by 0 bases and J by 1 base, with 1 base of the junction left unmatched. This CDR3 spans 17 amino acids. CDR1 and CDR2 from the germline V gene are KGHSH and LQKENI. CDR3 sequence reads: CASSPPGQGSGANVLTF. The CDR3 DNA is TGTGCCAGCTCACCACCGGGACAGGGATCTGGGGCCAACGTCCTGACTTTC. Based on the CDR3 plus reference TRBV18 and TRBJ2-6, the full variable domain is NAGVMQNPRHLVRRRGQEARLRCSPMKGHSHVYWYRQLPEEGLKFMVYLQKENIIDESGMPKERFSAEFPKEGPSILRIQQVVRGDSAAYFCASSPPGQGSGANVLTFGAGSRLTVL.

V usage is TRBV9 and J usage is TRBJ1-3; D is unresolved. V was clipped by 4 bases and J by 0 bases, with 11 bases between them. This CDR3 region has 15 residues. Germline-derived CDR1 and CDR2 are SGDLS and YYNGEE. This CDR3 is CASSRSGSSGNTIYF. DNA of the CDR3: TGTGCCAGCAGCCGCAGTGGGAGCTCTGGAAACACCATATATTTT.

The chain employs TRBV5-1 and TRBJ1-1, with D possibly being TRBD1 (5 bases). The V end lost 0 bases, the J end lost 5 bases, and 14 bases lay between the germline ends. The V gene's germline CDR1 is SGHRS and CDR2 YFSETQ. The CDR3 covers 15 residues. This CDR3 reads CASSLDGIGQTEAFF. In nucleotides, the CDR3 is TGCGCCAGCAGCTTGGACGGTATCGGACAAACTGAAGCTTTCTTT.

V and J are TRBV11-2 and TRBJ1-4, with unresolved D. The CDR3 spans 17 residues. Germline V lookup: CDR1 SGHAT, CDR2 FQNNGV. V gave up 5 bases and J gave up 0 bases, with 16 bases separating them. CDR3 in amino acids: CASSPAAAPATNEKLFF. CDR3 bases: TGTGCCAGCAGCCCAGCGGCGGCACCTGCAACTAATGAAAAACTGTTTTTT.

The V and J genes are TRBV14 and TRBJ1-1; no clear D gene. Germline V gives CDR1 SGHDN, CDR2 FVKESK. This CDR3 region has 15 residues. V lost 4 bases, J lost 0 bases, and 12 bases lay in between. This CDR3 is CASSRETNMNTEAFF. The CDR3 nucleotides read TGTGCCAGCAGCCGAGAGACAAATATGAACACTGAAGCTTTCTTT.

The V and J genes are TRBV28 and TRBJ1-5, with unresolved D. Germline values: CDR1 MDHEN, CDR2 SYDVKM. V shed 4 bases and J shed 0 bases, with 13 bases lying between them. The CDR3 loop spans 16 amino acids. The CDR3 sequence: CASSSEQPDSNQPQHF. DNA for the CDR3: TGTGCCAGCAGTTCCGAACAGCCTGATAGCAATCAGCCCCAGCATTTT.

The rearrangement links TRBV19 to TRBJ1-4, with TRBD1 matching 9 bases. V shed 5 bases and J 5 bases; nucleotides not matched to a gene: 9. Germline loops: CDR1 LNHDA, CDR2 SQIVND (reference sequence). There are 16 residues in the CDR3. CDR3 in amino acids: CASSGLPGQGNEKLFF. For the CDR3, the DNA is TGTGCCAGTAGTGGACTACCGGGACAGGGAAATGAAAAACTGTTTTTT.

V is TRBV7-2 and J is TRBJ1-1, with a possible D match to TRBD1 (5 bases). The CDR3 loop spans 15 amino acids. V was cut by 1 base and J by 0 bases, with 9 bases left in between. CDR1 is SGHTA and CDR2 is FQGNSA in the germline V gene. The CDR3 protein is CASSLDQGMNTEAFF. The CDR3, as DNA: TGTGCCAGCAGCTTAGATCAGGGTATGAACACTGAAGCTTTCTTT. The variable domain in full, with the rest retrieved from reference TRBV7-2 and TRBJ1-1, is GAGVSQSPSNKVTEKGKDVELRCDPISGHTALYWYRQSLGQGLEFLIYFQGNSAPDKSGLPSDRFSAERTGGSVSTLTIQRTQQEDSAVYLCASSLDQGMNTEAFFGQGTRLTVV.

The rearrangement links TRBV7-8 to TRBJ2-1, with a possible D match to TRBD2 (7 bases). The CDR3 extends over 19 amino acids. Per the germline V gene, CDR1 is SGHVS and CDR2 is FQNEAQ. The V end was cut by 0 bases, the J end by 7 bases, with 25 bases between. The CDR3 loop reads CASSLAYPVRRGRDNEQFF. DNA for the CDR3: TGTGCCAGCAGCTTAGCGTATCCCGTCCGTAGGGGGAGGGATAATGAGCAGTTCTTC.

The chain employs TRBV7-9 and TRBJ2-5; no definite D call. The CDR3 is made up of 11 amino acids. V gave up 5 bases and J gave up 1 base, with 2 bases separating them. CDR1 is SEHNR and CDR2 is FQNEAQ in the germline V gene (reference sequence). In DNA, the CDR3 is TGTGCCAGCAGCCTCCAAGAGACCCAGTACTTC. Protein sequence: CASSLQETQYF.

The chain employs TRBV19 and TRBJ2-5, with D maybe TRBD1 (5 bases). The last part of the DNA fits TRBJ2-7 better; the J call may be wrong. Germline V gives CDR1 LNHDA, CDR2 SQIVND (reference sequence). There are 14 residues in the CDR3. CDR3: CASKGTGTTYEQYF. The DNA for the CDR3 is TGTGCCAGTAAAGGTACAGGTACCACCTACGAGCAGTACTTC.

The V call is TRBV29-1, the J call TRBJ1-1; D call uncertain. Germline V gene data show CDR1 as SQVTM and CDR2 as ANQGSEA. Trimming shortened V by 4 bases and J by 0 bases, and 12 bases separated the two germline ends. The CDR3 loop spans 14 amino acids. CDR3 protein: CSVGVQNMNTEAFF. The CDR3 DNA reads as TGCAGCGTTGGTGTTCAGAACATGAACACTGAAGCTTTCTTT. The full variable domain, with the rest looked up from reference TRBV29-1 and TRBJ1-1, is SAVISQKPSRDICQRGTSLTIQCQVDSQVTMMFWYRQQPGQSLTLIATANQGSEATYESGFVIDKFPISRPNLTFSTLTVSNMSPEDSSIYLCSVGVQNMNTEAFFGQGTRLTVV.

This chain joins TRBV7-2 and TRBJ2-3; 14 positions match TRBD2. This CDR3 is 16 amino acids long. The trim removed 4 bases at V and 6 bases at J, leaving 6 bases unmatched. Germline CDR1 reads SGHTA; CDR2 reads FQGNSA. As DNA, the CDR3 is TGTGCCAGCAGCTCAGGACTAGCGGGAGGTTCTGATACGCAGTATTTT. This gives the protein CASSSGLAGGSDTQYF.

The chain combines TRBV11-2 with TRBJ2-3; D is uncertain. The CDR3 is 13 amino acids. The ends were cut back, 7 bases at V and 2 bases at J, with 10 bases in the middle. Germline CDR1 SGHAT, CDR2 FQNNGV. The CDR3 loop reads CASMKLYTDTQYF. CDR3 coding DNA: TGTGCCAGCATGAAACTCTACACAGATACGCAGTATTTT.

About this clone itself: Other nucleotide sequences from this sample produce the same CDR3. The J gene is TRBJ1-1, the V gene TRBV30, with a tentative D call TRBD1 (5 bases). This CDR3 region has 12 residues. CDR1 and CDR2 from the germline V gene are GTSNPN and SVGIG (reference sequence). Trimming left V 1 base short and J 5 bases short, with 8 bases between. As DNA, the CDR3 is TGTGCCTGGAGTGGGCAGGGAACTGAAGCTTTCTTT. It translates to CAWSGQGTEAFF.

V usage is TRBV6-5 and J usage is TRBJ2-1, with 7 bases fitting TRBD1. Losses at the gene ends were 6 bases for V and 7 bases for J; bases not matched to a gene: 6. The germline CDR1 and CDR2 sequences are MNHEY and SVGAGI. CDR3 size: 13 residues. As DNA, the CDR3 is TGTGCCAGCAGGAAAGGGGGCTTTAATGAGCAGTTCTTC. This encodes CASRKGGFNEQFF.

This clone was observed a handful of times. The chain recombines TRBV5-1 with TRBJ1-4; the D gene is possibly TRBD1 (6 bases). The germline CDR1 and CDR2 sequences are SGHRS and YFSETQ. V gave up 4 bases and J gave up 0 bases, with 13 bases separating them. The CDR3 totals 16 residues. CDR3 sequence (DNA): TGCGCCAGCAGCCGGGGGGGCGGAGCAACTAATGAAAAACTGTTTTTT. This translates into CASSRGGGATNEKLFF.

The chain joins TRBV11-3 to TRBJ2-2, with TRBD2 matching over 11 bases. Germline values: CDR1 SGHNT, CDR2 YENEEA. The junction had 5 bases not matched to a gene; V was cut back by 4 bases and J by 4 bases. The CDR3 has 16 residues. Here the CDR3 reads CASSSRTSGPTGELFF. In DNA, the CDR3 is TGTGCCAGCAGCTCGAGGACTAGCGGGCCCACCGGGGAGCTGTTTTTT.

The V gene is TRBV14, the J gene TRBJ1-3, with a weak D call TRBD1 (5 bases). Germline V gene data show CDR1 as SGHDN and CDR2 as FVKESK. The V end was cut by 4 bases, the J end by 1 base, with 14 bases between. CDR3 size: 16 residues. CDR3 region: CASSPARRGSGNTIYF. The CDR3 DNA reads TGTGCCAGCAGCCCCGCGAGACGGGGGTCTGGAAACACCATATATTTT.

This sequence joins TRBV30 and TRBJ1-6, with 7 nucleotides matching TRBD1. Germline V gene lookup returns CDR1 GTSNPN and CDR2 SVGIG (reference sequence). Unmatched junction bases numbered 11, after V lost 3 bases and J lost 9 bases. CDR3 size: 15 residues. The CDR3 coding sequence is TGTGCCTGGAGAGAATTAGACAGGGTAACTTCACCCCTCCACTTT. Translating gives CAWRELDRVTSPLHF.

The chain couples TRBV7-2 to TRBJ2-1, with TRBD2 as a possible D gene (5 bases). This CDR3 has 15 amino acids. CDR1 and CDR2 from the germline V gene are SGHTA and FQGNSA. V was clipped by 1 base and J by 8 bases, with 15 bases between them. CDR3 loop: CASSLGPPGSDEQFF. CDR3 DNA: TGTGCCAGCAGCTTAGGTCCGCCGGGGTCCGATGAGCAGTTCTTC.

The rearrangement joins TRBV7-2 to TRBJ1-1, with a tentative D call TRBD1 (5 bases). This CDR3 has 14 amino acids. The germline V gene encodes CDR1 SGHTA and CDR2 FQGNSA. V lost 6 bases and J 1 base, leaving 12 bases between the germline ends. The CDR3 region is CASRGGPSNTEAFF. The CDR3 DNA sequence: TGTGCCAGCAGGGGGGGACCCTCGAACACTGAAGCTTTCTTT.

The V call is TRBV7-8, the J call TRBJ1-2, with 8 bases that match TRBD1. Trimming took 3 bases from V and 5 from J; bases not matched to a gene: 8. The germline CDR1 and CDR2 sequences are SGHVS and FQNEAQ. The CDR3 totals 15 residues. This chain's CDR3 is CASSFGQGLVYGYTF. The CDR3 bases are TGTGCCAGCAGCTTCGGACAGGGTTTGGTTTATGGCTACACCTTC.

V and J are TRBV4-1 and TRBJ2-1, with 7 bases identical to TRBD2. The CDR3 is made up of 14 amino acids. Germline trimming cut 6 bases from V and 4 bases from J; bases unmatched to any gene: 6. Germline loops: CDR1 MGHRA, CDR2 YSYEKL. This CDR3 reads CASRVLAAYNEQFF. As DNA, the CDR3 is TGCGCCAGCAGGGTTCTAGCGGCATACAATGAGCAGTTCTTC.

The genes are TRBV28 and TRBJ2-2; TRBD2 agrees at 8 bases. This CDR3 is built from 14 residues. The junction had 5 bases not matched to a gene; V was cut back by 8 bases and J by 3 bases. Germline assignment: CDR1 MDHEN and CDR2 SYDVKM. CDR3: CASGSGSDTGELFF. The DNA of the CDR3 is TGTGCCAGCGGGAGCGGGAGCGACACCGGGGAGCTGTTTTTT.